This TCR beta chain was recorded in a study of beta chain features in type 1 diabetes. A note on this clone: The antigen remains undetermined.

V trimming: 0 bases; J trimming: 2 bases; junction bases outside the gene matches: 2. Germline CDR1 reads SGHDN; CDR2 reads FVKESK. The CDR3 runs 15 residues. General study findings and limits: Patients and controls would share equally any PCR tilt toward shorter templates. Diminished insertions and augmented deletions at VDJ junctions characterized type 1 diabetes patients. When Type 1 diabetes patients were examined, their TCRB CDR3s proved moderately but significantly shorter in all four CD4+ subsets. The naive, central memory and Treg TCRB repertoires looked more alike in patients than they did in healthy donors.

Expressed TCRB transcripts were sequenced, since all the RNA that had been isolated was reverse transcribed. The protocol was immunoSEQ multiplex PCR, while the TCRdb copy is restricted to in-frame clones and leaves out a portion. In the table there are nearly 700,000 clones, roughly 13% of which are singletons. The TCR originated in a man younger than 35 with type 1 diabetes. The sample was naive CD4+ T cells from blood. The V and J genes are TRBV14 and TRBJ1-2; 8 bases are shared with TRBD1. In nucleotides, the CDR3 is TGTGCCAGCAGCCAAGACAGGGGGCAAAACTATGGCTACACCTTC. Its protein is CASSQDRGQNYGYTF.